This TCR beta chain was identified during a study of OX40 agonist ivuxolimab in advanced cancers. Study-level background: Patients enrolled in dose escalation were diagnosed with hepatocellular carcinoma, melanoma, renal cell or head and neck cancer. Three dose-escalation patients had partial responses: one with hepatocellular carcinoma and two with cutaneous melanoma.

Produced via immunoSEQ multiplex PCR; TCRdb's table is partial and in-frame only. The table shows tens of thousands of clones, with roughly 80% occurring only once. With regard to this clone: Its antigen is unidentified.

Patients with autoimmune history or systemic immunosuppression were excluded. General observations from the study: Fewer expanded clones were found on average in CD4+ than in CD8+ T cells.

The germline gives CDR1 MNHEY, CDR2 SMNVEV (reference sequence). After removal of 4 bases from V and 8 bases from J, the junction contained 3 bases not matched to a gene. The CDR3 length is 13 residues. This clonotype was obtained from an adult with an advanced solid tumor such as melanoma, head and neck, liver or kidney cancer. The gene calls are TRBV27 and TRBJ2-2, with 8 bases that match TRBD2. The specimen was CD4+ or CD8+ T cells sorted from blood, collected in a trial of the OX40 agonist ivuxolimab. In DNA form, the CDR3 reads TGTGCCAGCAGTTACGGGGGGGTTGGGGAGCTGTTTTTT. Protein sequence: CASSYGGVGELFF.